A selection of T cell receptor beta chains follows, all from one sample in a study of cytomegalovirus exposure and HLA in healthy donors. Some clones are missing from TCRdb's copy, which holds only in-frame ones; the method was immunoSEQ multiplex PCR. The sample gives some 140,000 clones, about three quarters of which show up once; about 1.2% is in the top ten. The specimen was PBMCs. These receptors were collected from a woman in her 40s in good health and CMV-seronegative. CDR3s include the opening cysteine and the closing phenylalanine or tryptophan. The D gene is left open where the match is weak. Expanded clones are given a class, and other clones once, few, many or no size at all.

J gene | clone size | V gene | D gene | CDR3 protein | CDR3 DNA
TRBJ2-5 | . | TRBV5-1 | TRBD2 | CASAPTGGGIGTQYF | TGCGCCAGCGCCCCCACGGGCGGGGGGATCGGGACCCAGTACTTC
TRBJ2-6 | . | TRBV7-9 | TRBD2 | CSREGVLSGANVLTF | TGTTCCAGGGAGGGCGTACTATCTGGGGCCAACGTCCTGACTTTC
TRBJ1-2 | . | TRBV7-2 | . | CASSPEAYGYTF | TGTGCCAGCAGCCCGGAGGCATATGGCTACACCTTC
TRBJ2-5 | . | TRBV2 | . | CASSDLVWETQYF | TGTGCCAGCAGCGACCTAGTATGGGAGACCCAGTACTTC
TRBJ1-2 | . | TRBV6-4 | . | CASSEQQGSYGYTF | TGTGCCAGCAGTGAACAGCAGGGTTCCTATGGCTACACCTTC
TRBJ1-2 | . | TRBV4-1 | TRBD1 | CASSQEETGLGVYGYTF | TGCGCCAGCAGCCAAGAGGAGACAGGGTTAGGGGTCTATGGCTACACCTTC
TRBJ1-1 | . | TRBV6-1 | . | CASSDRPGVNTEAFF | TGTGCCAGCAGTGACCGGCCGGGGGTGAACACTGAAGCTTTCTTT
TRBJ1-3 | . | TRBV5-1 | . | CASSQEGSFAPGNTIYF | TGCGCCAGCAGCCAGGAAGGCAGCTTCGCCCCTGGAAACACCATATATTTT
TRBJ1-2 | . | TRBV5-6 | TRBD1 | CASSQGGRNPWGYGYTF | TGTGCCAGCAGCCAGGGGGGACGAAACCCATGGGGCTATGGCTACACCTTC
TRBJ1-1 | . | TRBV5-1 | . | CASSLSSGTEAFF | TGCGCCAGCAGCTTAAGTTCAGGCACTGAAGCTTTCTTT
TRBJ1-3 | . | TRBV4-1 | . | CASSPSGNTIYF | TGCGCCAGCAGCCCATCAGGGAACACCATATATTTT
TRBJ2-5 | . | TRBV6-5 | TRBD1 | CASRPRGHQETQYF | TGTGCCAGCAGACCCAGGGGGCATCAAGAGACCCAGTACTTC
TRBJ2-1 | . | TRBV28 | TRBD1 | CASRQDRGVEFF | TGTGCCAGCAGACAGGACAGGGGAGTGGAGTTCTTC
TRBJ1-3 | few | TRBV11-2 | TRBD1 | CASSRQGSAGNTIYF | TGTGCCAGCAGCCGACAGGGGTCGGCCGGAAACACCATATATTTT
TRBJ2-3 | . | TRBV28 | . | CASSLAGQGTDTQYF | TGTGCCAGCAGTTTAGCCGGGCAGGGGACAGATACGCAGTATTTT
TRBJ1-4 | . | TRBV15 | TRBD1 | CATSRAGTGRDNEKLFF | TGTGCCACCAGCAGAGCCGGGACAGGGCGGGATAATGAAAAACTGTTTTTT
TRBJ2-2 | . | TRBV7-9 | TRBD2 | CASRFPSGSNTGELFF | TGTGCCAGCAGGTTTCCTAGCGGTTCGAACACCGGGGAGCTGTTTTTT
TRBJ1-6 | . | TRBV9 | TRBD1 | CASSVRTGDSPLHF | TGTGCCAGCAGCGTGAGGACAGGGGATTCACCCCTCCACTTT
TRBJ1-1 | . | TRBV5-6 | . | CASSLKTVLNTEAFF | TGTGCCAGCAGCTTGAAGACAGTACTGAACACTGAAGCTTTCTTT
TRBJ1-1 | . | TRBV27 | . | CASSLSRRNTEAFF | TGTGCCAGCAGTTTATCGAGGAGGAACACTGAAGCTTTCTTT
TRBJ2-2 | few | TRBV5-1 | . | CASSLDGNTGELFF | TGCGCCAGCAGCCTGGACGGGAACACCGGGGAGCTGTTTTTT
TRBJ2-5 | . | TRBV6-4 | . | CASSARAGEETQYF | TGTGCCAGCAGCGCAAGGGCAGGGGAAGAGACCCAGTACTTC
TRBJ2-1 | . | TRBV5-1 | TRBD1 | CASSPRTGQYNEQFF | TGCGCCAGCAGCCCCAGGACAGGCCAATACAATGAGCAGTTCTTC
TRBJ1-4 | . | TRBV9 | TRBD1 | CASSEGGQGGEKLFF | TGTGCCAGCAGCGAGGGAGGACAGGGAGGTGAAAAACTGTTTTTT
TRBJ2-3 | . | TRBV10-3 | . | CAIRDRTRSTDTQYF | TGTGCCATCCGGGATCGGACCAGAAGCACAGATACGCAGTATTTT
TRBJ1-2 | once | TRBV10-1 | TRBD1 | CASSPGGFYGYTF | TGCGCCAGCAGTCCAGGGGGTTTCTATGGCTACACCTTC
TRBJ2-7 | . | TRBV7-9 | TRBD1 | CASSMTGVEQYF | TGTGCCAGCAGCATGACAGGGGTCGAGCAGTACTTC
TRBJ1-5 | . | TRBV9 | TRBD1 | CASSVGLTGQGNQPQHF | TGTGCCAGCAGCGTAGGTCTAACCGGACAGGGCAATCAGCCCCAGCATTTT
TRBJ1-1 | few | TRBV19 | . | CASSDRMVAEAFF | TGTGCCAGTAGTGACAGGATGGTGGCTGAAGCTTTCTTT
TRBJ1-4 | . | TRBV28 | TRBD1 | CASSLGWGQGGFTNEKLFF | TGTGCCAGCAGTTTAGGTTGGGGACAGGGGGGTTTCACTAATGAAAAACTGTTTTTT
TRBJ2-1 | . | TRBV18 | TRBD1 | CASSPRDREEQFF | TGTGCCAGCTCACCTCGGGACAGGGAAGAGCAGTTCTTC
TRBJ2-7 | . | TRBV18 | . | CASSQRQEQYF | TGTGCCAGCTCACAGAGACAGGAGCAGTACTTC
TRBJ2-7 | . | TRBV19 | . | CASRGRNSYEQYF | TGTGCCAGTAGAGGGAGGAACTCCTACGAGCAGTACTTC
TRBJ2-3 | . | TRBV7-8 | TRBD2 | CASSLRIFTRLAGVTDTQYF | TGTGCCAGCAGCTTAAGGATATTTACTAGGCTAGCGGGGGTTACAGATACGCAGTATTTT
TRBJ1-1 | . | TRBV9 | . | CASSETGSTEAFF | TGTGCCAGCAGCGAGACAGGCAGCACTGAAGCTTTCTTT
TRBJ1-5 | . | TRBV9 | TRBD1 | CASSPGTGYSNQPQHF | TGTGCCAGCAGTCCCGGGACAGGGTACAGCAATCAGCCCCAGCATTTT
TRBJ1-1 | once | TRBV27 | . | CASSFGVGGTEAFF | TGTGCCAGCAGTTTCGGGGTAGGAGGTACTGAAGCTTTCTTT
TRBJ1-6 | . | TRBV5-4 | TRBD1 | CASSPLDRVNSPLHF | TGTGCCAGCAGCCCACTCGACAGGGTTAATTCACCCCTCCACTTT
TRBJ1-1 | few | TRBV7-6 | . | CASSSGLRTAINTEAFF | TGTGCCAGCAGTTCGGGTTTAAGGACAGCAATTAACACTGAAGCTTTCTTT
TRBJ1-5 | . | TRBV28 | TRBD1 | CASSRDRPDLGQPQHF | TGTGCCAGCAGCCGGGACAGGCCGGATTTGGGTCAGCCCCAGCATTTT